The rows below give T cell receptor beta chains drawn from one sample of a study of blood T cell repertoires in COVID-19. Sequencing used immunoSEQ multiplex PCR; TCRdb keeps in-frame clones, though not all of them. The sample lists hundreds of thousands of clones; approximately 86% were seen once. The specimen was peripheral blood. The receptors here all came from a man between 18 and 29 years old with active or convalescent COVID-19. Each CDR3 is given with its conserved first and last residue. The D gene is left open where the match is weak. Clone sizes are given selectively: once, few, many, or a class where the clone is expanded.

v_call,j_call,cdr3_length,d_call,clone_size,cdr3_aa,cdr3_nt
TRBV6-5,TRBJ2-7,11,.,.,CASVGAYEQYF,TGTGCCAGCGTCGGGGCCTACGAGCAGTACTTC
TRBV7-6,TRBJ1-6,13,.,.,CAISGEGGSPLHF,TGTGCCATCTCGGGGGAAGGAGGGTCACCCCTCCACTTT
TRBV6-6,TRBJ1-4,11,.,.,CASSNGEKLFF,TGTGCCAGCAGCAACGGTGAAAAACTGTTTTTT
TRBV5-1,TRBJ1-2,14,TRBD1,.,CASSREGAKSGYTF,TGCGCCAGCAGCCGGGAGGGGGCAAAGTCGGGCTACACCTTC
TRBV15,TRBJ1-6,12,.,.,CATSRDRGPLHF,TGTGCCACCAGCAGAGATCGGGGGCCCCTCCACTTT
TRBV7-8,TRBJ1-3,16,.,.,CASSLDRAYSGNTIYF,TGTGCCAGCAGCTTAGACAGAGCCTACTCTGGAAACACCATATATTTT
TRBV27,TRBJ2-1,16,.,.,CASSPRQMSSYNEQFF,TGTGCCAGCAGTCCGAGACAAATGAGCTCCTACAATGAGCAGTTCTTC
TRBV5-8,TRBJ2-1,16,.,once,CASSSPTGYPYNEQFF,TGTGCCAGCAGCTCGCCCACAGGGTACCCCTACAATGAGCAGTTCTTC
TRBV21-1,TRBJ1-5,18,.,few,CASSKGNWQKYSNQPQHF,TGTGCCAGCAGCAAAGGTAATTGGCAGAAGTATAGCAATCAGCCCCAGCATTTT
TRBV27,TRBJ1-1,13,.,.,CASSTLLGTEAFF,TGTGCCAGCAGTACCCTGCTCGGCACTGAAGCTTTCTTT
TRBV14,TRBJ1-5,14,.,.,CASSLRGSNQPQHF,TGTGCCAGCAGCCTCAGGGGTAGCAATCAGCCCCAGCATTTT
TRBV3-1/TRBV3-2,TRBJ1-2,18,TRBD1,.,CASSQAPGTGMVDYGYTF,TGTGCCAGCAGCCAGGCCCCCGGGACAGGGATGGTGGACTATGGCTACACCTTC
TRBV28,TRBJ1-1,13,.,few,CASSFGENTEAFF,TGTGCCAGCAGTTTCGGTGAGAACACTGAAGCTTTCTTT
TRBV12-3/TRBV12-4,TRBJ1-6,13,.,.,CASSLGANSPLHF,TGTGCCAGCAGTTTAGGGGCCAATTCACCCCTCCACTTT
TRBV27,TRBJ2-3,16,TRBD2,once,CASGLGRGGGTDTQYF,TGTGCCAGCGGTCTGGGGCGGGGGGGCGGGACAGATACGCAGTATTTT
TRBV12-3/TRBV12-4,TRBJ2-4,12,.,.,CASSFSGNIQYF,TGTGCCAGCAGTTTTTCAGGGAACATTCAGTACTTC
TRBV18,TRBJ1-1,14,TRBD1,.,CASSPQGANTEAFF,TGTGCCAGCTCACCCCAGGGGGCCAACACTGAAGCTTTCTTT
TRBV12-3/TRBV12-4,TRBJ2-7,13,TRBD1,once,CASSGDSYWEQYF,TGTGCCAGCAGTGGGGACAGTTACTGGGAGCAGTACTTC
TRBV6-2/TRBV6-3,TRBJ2-5,15,.,.,CASSRAQEGQETQYF,TGTGCCAGCAGTCGGGCACAGGAGGGACAAGAGACCCAGTACTTC
TRBV6-2/TRBV6-3,TRBJ1-1,15,TRBD1,.,CASSYQGTGIVEAFF,TGTGCCAGCAGTTATCAGGGGACAGGGATCGTGGAAGCTTTCTTT
TRBV6-2/TRBV6-3,TRBJ2-3,14,.,.,CASSSGPWVDTQYF,TGTGCCAGCAGCAGCGGGCCCTGGGTGGATACGCAGTATTTT
TRBV12-3/TRBV12-4,TRBJ2-7,12,.,.,CASSLFSYEQYF,TGTGCCAGCAGTTTATTCAGCTACGAGCAGTACTTC